This T cell receptor (beta chain) was sequenced during a study of TIL therapy for anti-PD-1-resistant metastatic lung cancer. As for the study in general: Median patient age was 54, ranging roughly 35-85 years.

The immunoSEQ assay was v3. Survey-level samples got approximately 1.8 million read pairs; deep-level samples got roughly 4.5-6 million. Only in-frame clones appear in the TCRdb table, and some are missing; sequencing was by immunoSEQ multiplex PCR. The data hold tens of thousands of clones, with 71% observed a single time. Time point reported: pre-treatment sample, taken before nivolumab and TIL therapy. The tumor samples were excised metastases, mostly pleural nodules or supraclavicular lymph nodes. The CDR3 has 14 amino acids. Germline CDR1 reads MDHEN; CDR2 reads SYDVKM. Trimming shortened V by 7 bases and J by 0 bases, and 10 bases separated the two germline ends.

Here the sequenced sample was tumor tissue, taken at baseline. The sequence was obtained from a person between 30 and 79 years old with non-small cell lung cancer. The chain links TRBV28 to TRBJ2-1; the D is unclear. DNA for the CDR3: TGTGCCAGCAACCCTCCGGTCTCCTACAATGAGCAGTTCTTC. Translating it yields CASNPPVSYNEQFF.